The T cell receptor beta chain under discussion was sequenced for a study of CD8 T cells in Susac syndrome. Whole-study results and caveats: That the number of individuals in its TCR sequencing and HLA analysis was relatively small was acknowledged by the study.

V dropped 4 bases and J dropped 2 bases, with 6 bases sitting between them. The CDR3 runs to 14 residues. Germline V CDR1 and CDR2: KGHSH, LQKENI. Turning to this clonotype: Its matching antigen is unknown.

From blood CD8+ and CD4+ T cells, the TCR beta chain was sequenced. Negative isolation yielded the CD8+ and CD4+ T cells, while FACS enriched the TEMRA cells. cDNA came from around 0.5 to 1 ug RNA primed by random hexamers. immunoSEQ multiplex PCR amplified TCR beta CDR3 across 54 Vbeta, 13 Jbeta. TCRdb recomputed calls from the immunoSEQ multiplex PCR reads with MiXCR, one row per CDR3 protein. The sample shows 150,000 or so distinct CDR3 sequences, about 95% of them seen only once. Source material: CD4+ T cells from PBMCs. V gene TRBV18 combines with J gene TRBJ2-6; D is ambiguous. The receptor's source is a human donor with Susac syndrome. CDR3 in amino acids: CASSQGTGANVLTF. CDR3 in DNA: TGTGCCAGCTCACAGGGCACTGGGGCCAACGTCCTGACTTTC.